This TCR beta chain was retrieved from a study of Graves' ophthalmopathy and Graves' hyperthyroidism (dated by TCRdb to 2016 to 2019). As for the study more broadly: Peripheral blood was collected at initial diagnosis, prior to any treatment. The study used TCR beta repertoire signatures to distinguish Graves' ophthalmopathy from Graves' hyperthyroidism and to predict progression to ophthalmopathy. In total, approximately 130 blood samples were TCR-sequenced: around 42 ophthalmopathy, over 70 hyperthyroidism and about 17 hyperthyroidism-to-ophthalmopathy patients. To explore V-J signatures distinguishing ophthalmopathy from hyperthyroidism, a discovery set of some 100 patients (roughly 45 ophthalmopathy, 55 to 60 stable hyperthyroidism) was enrolled. An independent validation cohort was composed of fewer than 20 hyperthyroidism patients and 17 patients who later progressed from hyperthyroidism to ophthalmopathy. In five to seven hyperthyroidism patients, T-cell repertoires of thyroid tissue and blood were compared. Once sampling was done, hyperthyroidism patients were given methimazole at a starting dose of 30 mg daily, while ophthalmopathy patients were given high-dose intravenous methylprednisolone. On the study overall, not on this receptor specifically: Most expanded thyroid clonotypes with a frequency above 0.001 also appeared in blood, which suggests that blood repertoires may reflect the immune response in the thyroid. Sample size was not statistically predetermined, and group allocation was not concealed from the investigators. In cross-validation, the 13-signature model distinguished ophthalmopathy from stable hyperthyroidism with nearly 90% sensitivity and 81% to 83% specificity, and in the test set the corresponding values were approximately 80% and 68%. In validation, the model predicted ophthalmopathy progression with roughly 68% sensitivity and roughly 72% specificity; fewer than 15 predicted patients were CT-confirmed with GO in a median of about 7.1 months.

Patients with ophthalmopathy had moderately to severely active disease, with a Clinical Activity Score of 3 or more, a NOSPECS grade of 4 or more, and a disease duration of less than 3 months. Patients with other autoimmune diseases, uncontrolled infections, pregnancy or lactation were excluded. Clinical symptoms, serum thyroxine, TRAb, thyroid ultrasound and orbital computed tomography were used for diagnosis. Ficoll-Paque density gradient centrifugation was used to isolate PBMCs from about 10 ml of fresh peripheral blood. Total RNA was extracted with Trizol reagent and quality-checked on an Agilent 2100 Bioanalyzer. This clonotype showed up many times. Its antigen remains undetermined. Base quality data are lacking; no much larger clone is found one base away. Reading from cysteine to phenylalanine, the CDR3 counts 14 amino acids. Kept here is only the CDR3 DNA, which spans 42 bases and is read in frame from base 1. Trimming at the junction amounts to 4 bases on V and 4 bases on J, and the germline ends lie 13 bases apart. Per the germline V gene, MNHEY is the CDR1 and SVGEGT is the CDR2.

For repertoire sequencing, TCR beta CDR3 regions were amplified from RNA transcripts. HTBI primers and the Qiagen OneStep RT-PCR kit were used in a first-round RT-PCR, which was followed by a second-round multiplex PCR, size selection and purification. Libraries were sequenced on an Illumina HiSeq2000 using paired-end 100 bp reads. In the source study's methods: SOAPnuke was used for read processing, and reads with adapters, uncalled bases, a mean Phred below 15, or no exact constant-primer or identifier match were discarded. High-quality paired reads were merged with COPE v1.2.5. Unique nucleotide sequences were defined as clonotypes and aligned to IMGT TRB V, D and J references using MiTCR v1.1. The analysis was limited to V-J combinations with a frequency above 0.0001, which together covered over 99% of the repertoires. A TCR clonal expansion and chaos score per V-J combination was defined as the ratio of F50 clonal expansion to chaos observed in the TCRdist matrix. Welch's t-statistics and random forest were used to reduce features to about a dozen V-J combinations, which were fed into a naive Bayes classifier. The Morisita-Horn index was used to measure how similar the thyroid and blood repertoires were. The public reads were reprocessed in TCRdb via fastp at Q25 and MiXCR, keeping in-frame beta chains. CDR3 protein sequences are deduplicated, and each keeps its most common genes and DNA. The V and J calls follow TCRdb's processing rather than the paper's. Recorded for this sample are around 340,000 distinct CDR3 sequences; under 20% of them occurred a single time. The ten largest clones add up to around 12% of the sample.

The chain joins TRBV6-2 or TRBV6-3 to TRBJ1-2; matching of 5 bases hints at TRBD1 as the D gene. The source material was peripheral blood. The sequence was obtained from an adult man with Graves' ophthalmopathy. The CDR3 region reads CASSWTQYSYGYTF. The nucleotide sequence reads TGTGCCAGCAGTTGGACACAGTATAGCTATGGCTACACCTTC.